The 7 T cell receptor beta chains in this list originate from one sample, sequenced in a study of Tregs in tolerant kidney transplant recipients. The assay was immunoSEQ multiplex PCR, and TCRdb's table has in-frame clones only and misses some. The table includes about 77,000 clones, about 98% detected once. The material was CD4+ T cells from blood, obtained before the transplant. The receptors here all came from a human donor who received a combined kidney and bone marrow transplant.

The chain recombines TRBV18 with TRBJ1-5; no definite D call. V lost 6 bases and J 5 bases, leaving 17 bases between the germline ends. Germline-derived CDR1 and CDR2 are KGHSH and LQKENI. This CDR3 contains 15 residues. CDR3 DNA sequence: TGTGCCAGCTCGCCCTGGCCGGAGGGAGATCAGCCCCAGCATTTT. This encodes CASSPWPEGDQPQHF. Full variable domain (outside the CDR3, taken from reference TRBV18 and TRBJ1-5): NAGVMQNPRHLVRRRGQEARLRCSPMKGHSHVYWYRQLPEEGLKFMVYLQKENIIDESGMPKERFSAEFPKEGPSILRIQQVVRGDSAAYFCASSPWPEGDQPQHFGDGTRLSIL.

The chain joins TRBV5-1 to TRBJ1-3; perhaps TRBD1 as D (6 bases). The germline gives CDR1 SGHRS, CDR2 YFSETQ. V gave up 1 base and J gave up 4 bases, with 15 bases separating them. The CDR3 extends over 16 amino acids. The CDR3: CASSLRPGGRGNTIYF. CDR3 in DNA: TGCGCCAGCAGCTTGCGCCCCGGGGGGCGAGGAAACACCATATATTTT. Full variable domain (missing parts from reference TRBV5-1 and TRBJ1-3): KAGVTQTPRYLIKTRGQQVTLSCSPISGHRSVSWYQQTPGQGLQFLFEYFSETQRNKGNFPGRFSGRQFSNSRSEMNVSTLELGDSALYLCASSLRPGGRGNTIYFGEGSWLTVV.

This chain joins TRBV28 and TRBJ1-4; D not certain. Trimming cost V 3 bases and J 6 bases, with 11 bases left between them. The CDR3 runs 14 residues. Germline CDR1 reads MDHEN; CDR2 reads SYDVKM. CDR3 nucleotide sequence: TGTGCCAGCAGTTTGATCAGAATCGATGAAAAACTGTTTTTT. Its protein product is CASSLIRIDEKLFF.

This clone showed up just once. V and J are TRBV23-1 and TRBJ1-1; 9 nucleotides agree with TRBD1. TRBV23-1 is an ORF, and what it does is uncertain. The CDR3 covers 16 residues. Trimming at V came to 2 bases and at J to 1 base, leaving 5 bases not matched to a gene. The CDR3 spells CASSQEETGGNTEAFF. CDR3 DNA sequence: TGCGCCAGCAGTCAAGAGGAGACAGGGGGGAACACTGAAGCTTTCTTT.

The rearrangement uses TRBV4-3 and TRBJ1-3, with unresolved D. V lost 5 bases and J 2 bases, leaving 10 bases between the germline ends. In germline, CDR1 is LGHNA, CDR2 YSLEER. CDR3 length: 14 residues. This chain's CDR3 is CASSFRGTGNTIYF. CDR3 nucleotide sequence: TGCGCCAGCAGCTTCCGAGGTACTGGAAACACCATATATTTT.

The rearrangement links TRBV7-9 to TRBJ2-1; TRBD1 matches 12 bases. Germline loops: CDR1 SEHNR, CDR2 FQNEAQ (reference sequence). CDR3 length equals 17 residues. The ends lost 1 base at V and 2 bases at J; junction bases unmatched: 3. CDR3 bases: TGTGCCAGCAGCTTAGGGGACAGGGGGCGCGCCTACAATGAGCAGTTCTTC. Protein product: CASSLGDRGRAYNEQFF.

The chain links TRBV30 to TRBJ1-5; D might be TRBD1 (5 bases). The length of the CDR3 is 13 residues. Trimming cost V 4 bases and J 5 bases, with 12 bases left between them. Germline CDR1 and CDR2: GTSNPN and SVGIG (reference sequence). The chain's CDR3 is CAWTQGIHQPQHF. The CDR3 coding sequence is TGTGCCTGGACTCAGGGTATTCATCAGCCCCAGCATTTT.